Below, 16 T cell receptor beta chains from the same sample are listed, as sequenced in a study of cytomegalovirus exposure and HLA in healthy donors. With 60 Vbeta and 13 Jbeta primers, the PCR was carried out. Libraries were prepared by immunoSEQ multiplex PCR; TCRdb keeps only in-frame clonotypes and omits some of them. The sample includes around 80,000 clones, 10% of them seen just once. Sequences were obtained from PBMCs. The receptors here all came from a man aged 55 to 70 in good health and CMV-seropositive.

This clone was seen many times. The V gene is TRBV28, the J gene TRBJ1-2; D possibly corresponds to TRBD1 (5 bases). V dropped 5 bases and J dropped 2 bases, with 21 bases sitting between them. The germline V gene has CDR1 MDHEN and CDR2 SYDVKM. The CDR3 totals 17 residues. The CDR3 spells CASSPLGSQGANYGYTF. Written as DNA, the CDR3 is TGTGCCAGCAGTCCCCTGGGTTCCCAGGGCGCCAACTATGGCTACACCTTC.

This clone has only a few counts. This rearrangement joins TRBV7-2 to TRBJ1-4, with D possibly matching TRBD1 (6 bases). The CDR3 sequence is 15 residues long. Germline lookup yields CDR1 SGHTA and CDR2 FQGNSA. V was cut by 3 bases and J by 8 bases, with 16 bases left in between. The CDR3 spells CASSFGGGEREKLFF. CDR3 in DNA: TGTGCCAGCAGCTTTGGGGGCGGAGAACGCGAAAAACTGTTTTTT.

The V gene is TRBV7-9, the J gene TRBJ1-1, with TRBD1 as a possible D gene (5 bases). Per the germline V gene, CDR1 is SEHNR and CDR2 is FQNEAQ (reference sequence). Between the trimmed V and J ends, which lost 3 bases and 2 bases, there was a span of 19 bases. The CDR3 has 17 residues. CDR3 amino acids: CASSLEGFTLTNTEAFF. The CDR3 nucleotides read TGTGCCAGCAGCTTGGAGGGGTTCACGCTTACAAACACTGAAGCTTTCTTT.

This clone was found a few times. The chain employs TRBV7-6 and TRBJ2-7; 8 bases match TRBD1. With 1 base clipped from V and 3 bases from J, the junction kept 2 bases outside the gene matches. The germline gives CDR1 SGHVS, CDR2 FNYEAQ. This CDR3 comprises 14 residues. The CDR3 sequence: CASSLDDRGYEQYV. CDR3 bases: TGTGCCAGCAGCTTAGACGACAGGGGCTACGAGCAGTACGTC.

Worth noting for this clone: One end of the junction fails to match germline, which may point to a read error. This chain links TRBV7-7 with TRBJ2-5; TRBD1 matches at 10 bases. CDR3 length: 15 amino acids. Germline V lookup: CDR1 SSHAT, CDR2 FNYEAQ (reference sequence). CDR3 in DNA: TGTGCTAGCAGCTCTAAGACAGGGGGCTATGAGACCCAGTACTTC. Protein product: CASSSKTGGYETQYF. The full variable domain, rest sourced from reference TRBV7-7 and TRBJ2-5, is GAGVSQSPRYKVTKRGQDVTLRCDPISSHATLYWYQQALGQGPEFLTYFNYEAQPDKSGLPSDRFSAERPEGSISTLTIQRTEQRDSAMYRCASSSKTGGYETQYFGPGTRLLVL.

The genes are TRBV6-1 and TRBJ2-6; D might be TRBD2 (7 bases). The germline V and J ends were trimmed by 3 bases and 4 bases, with 13 bases remaining between them. Germline V lookup: CDR1 MNHNS, CDR2 SASEGT. This CDR3 comprises 16 residues. CDR3: CASSDRGGAGANVLTF. CDR3 DNA sequence: TGTGCCAGCAGTGATAGGGGGGGGGCCGGGGCCAACGTCCTGACTTTC.

Turning to this clone: Because the CDR3's place on the DNA is in doubt, the DNA is left out and the CDR3 is given as listed by TCRdb. The chain is built from TRBV12-2 and TRBJ2-7; whether TRBD2, the table's D call, matches the DNA was not checked. TRBV12-2 represents a pseudogene. The CDR3 is 16 amino acids long, termini counted. The CDR3 reads CASRSKWGGGSYEQYV.

The chain couples TRBV9 to TRBJ1-1; TRBD1 agrees at 12 bases. Germline V gene data show CDR1 as SGDLS and CDR2 as YYNGEE. V gave up 5 bases and J gave up 6 bases; unmatched junction bases: 2. This CDR3 comprises 13 residues. CDR3 sequence (DNA): TGTGCCAGCAGTGGGACAGGGGGCTCTGAAGCTTTCTTT. Protein: CASSGTGGSEAFF. Complete variable domain (other parts from reference TRBV9 and TRBJ1-1): DSGVTQTPKHLITATGQRVTLRCSPRSGDLSVYWYQQSLDQGLQFLIQYYNGEERAKGNILERFSAQQFPDLHSELNLSSLELGDSALYFCASSGTGGSEAFFGQGTRLTVV.

This clone turned up a few times. V gene TRBV6-5 combines with J gene TRBJ2-3; 8 bases match TRBD1. Germline CDR1 reads MNHEY; CDR2 reads SVGAGI. There are 15 residues in the CDR3. Trimming removed 6 bases from V and 2 bases from J; junction bases left unmatched: 7. This chain's CDR3 is CASRDGQGSTDTQYF. The DNA for the CDR3 is TGTGCCAGCAGGGACGGACAGGGTTCCACAGATACGCAGTATTTT.

Comments on this clone: Other DNA variants within this sample encode the same CDR3. CDR3 sequence (DNA): TGCGCCAGCAGCTTGGCCGGGGGCAATCAGCCCCAGCATTTT. Amino acid sequence: CASSLAGGNQPQHF. The chain has TRBV5-1 and TRBJ1-5; D unclear. CDR3 length equals 14 residues. V was pared by 0 bases and J by 2 bases, with 6 bases between. Looked up from germline, CDR1 is SGHRS and CDR2 is YFSETQ.

The V call is TRBV18, the J call TRBJ1-1; 7 positions match TRBD1. With 2 bases clipped from V and 0 bases from J, the junction kept 3 bases outside the gene matches. Germline assignment: CDR1 KGHSH and CDR2 LQKENI. The CDR3 runs to 15 residues. The CDR3 region is CASSPSGQLNTEAFF. Here the CDR3 DNA reads TGTGCCAGCTCACCATCGGGACAGCTGAACACTGAAGCTTTCTTT.

This clone was seen only a few times. CDR3 amino acids: CASSSPQGSESEQFF. The CDR3 bases are TGCGCCAGCAGCTCCCCGCAGGGGTCCGAAAGTGAGCAGTTCTTC. The genes are TRBV5-1 and TRBJ2-1, with D tentatively TRBD1 (6 bases). From germline, CDR1 is SGHRS and CDR2 YFSETQ. The V end lost 3 bases, the J end lost 9 bases, and 19 bases lay between the germline ends. There are 15 residues in the CDR3. The full variable domain, in which reference TRBV5-1 and TRBJ2-1 provide the parts outside the CDR3, is KAGVTQTPRYLIKTRGQQVTLSCSPISGHRSVSWYQQTPGQGLQFLFEYFSETQRNKGNFPGRFSGRQFSNSRSEMNVSTLELGDSALYLCASSSPQGSESEQFFGPGTRLTVL.

This clone has only one observation. The CDR3 sequence: CASSLSSGSWDEQFF. The CDR3 nucleotides read TGTGCCAGCAGCTTATCTAGCGGGAGTTGGGATGAGCAGTTCTTC. The J gene is TRBJ2-1, the V gene TRBV7-3; 10 bases are shared with TRBD2. V lost 2 bases, J lost 8 bases, and 6 bases stayed unmatched. The germline V gene has CDR1 SGHTA and CDR2 FQGTGA. The CDR3 covers 15 residues. The full variable domain, its missing parts supplied by reference TRBV7-3 and TRBJ2-1, is GAGVSQTPSNKVTEKGKYVELRCDPISGHTALYWYRQSLGQGPEFLIYFQGTGAADDSGLPNDRFFAVRPEGSVSTLKIQRTERGDSAVYLCASSLSSGSWDEQFFGPGTRLTVL.

The chain's CDR3 is CASPLTESDEQYV. The CDR3 DNA follows: TGTGCCAGCCCCCTGACAGAGAGCGACGAGCAGTACGTC. The V and J genes are TRBV21-1 and TRBJ2-7; the D segment call TRBD1 is taken from the table without a DNA check. TRBV21-1 is a documented pseudogene. The CDR3 has 13 residues.

This clone was observed a handful of times. The chain recombines TRBV28 with TRBJ2-7, with 7 bases matching TRBD2. J lost 2 bases, V lost 8 bases, and 9 bases had no gene match. This CDR3 is built from 14 residues. The germline CDR1 and CDR2 sequences are MDHEN and SYDVKM. CDR3 DNA sequence: TGTGCCAGCTTACCTAGCGGTCTTCCCTACGAGCAGTACTTC. It is translated as CASLPSGLPYEQYF.

This clone was recorded a few times. This sequence joins TRBV18 and TRBJ2-1; 7 bases match TRBD2. V was pared by 6 bases and J by 7 bases, with 6 bases of the junction left unmatched. The CDR3 loop spans 13 amino acids. Per germline, CDR1 KGHSH and CDR2 LQKENI. The CDR3 DNA follows: TGTGCCAGCTCCGGGGGGTCCCATAATGAGCAGTTCTTC. This sequence encodes CASSGGSHNEQFF.